This T cell receptor beta chain was identified during a study of read filtering for tumor transcriptome and immune sequencing. Study at large: IR-seq gave about 4.05 to 11 million TCR reads per sample; RNA-seq gave about 75 to 1,300.

Molecular barcoded adaptors covering alpha/delta and beta/gamma chains were used on around 370 ng RNA. TCRdb used MiXCR to reprocess the reads, holding one entry per CDR3 protein. Of some 38,000 distinct CDR3 sequences in the sample, 13% to 15% were seen once. This CDR3 has 15 residues. The ends lost 4 bases at V and 6 bases at J; junction bases unmatched: 8. CDR1 and CDR2 from the germline V gene are SGHRS and YFSETQ. This clonotype has more than one count but fewer than ten. Input material: a population of CD138-negative cells sorted from bone marrow. The chain recombines TRBV5-1 with TRBJ2-7; TRBD1 matches 12 bases. This TCR came from a donor aged 40 or over with multiple myeloma. The CDR3 loop reads CASSPAGTGGFEQYF. The DNA of the CDR3 is TGCGCCAGCAGCCCGGCCGGGACAGGGGGCTTCGAGCAGTACTTC. The full variable domain, in which reference TRBV5-1 and TRBJ2-7 provide the parts outside the CDR3, is KAGVTQTPRYLIKTRGQQVTLSCSPISGHRSVSWYQQTPGQGLQFLFEYFSETQRNKGNFPGRFSGRQFSNSRSEMNVSTLELGDSALYLCASSPAGTGGFEQYFGPGTRLTVT.